Listed here are 28 T cell receptor beta chains from one sample, sequenced in a study of T cells in tumors after PD-1 blockade. Measured with immunoSEQ multiplex PCR; TCRdb has only the in-frame clones, and not every one. The sample includes tens of thousands of clones, just under 80% of them seen just once. The sample consisted of PBMCs, taken before anti-PD-1 treatment. These receptors were obtained from a human donor with basal cell carcinoma.

The chain uses TRBV5-1 and TRBJ1-2, with TRBD1 matching over 8 bases. The ends lost 4 bases at V and 12 bases at J; junction bases unmatched: 11. Per germline, CDR1 SGHRS and CDR2 YFSETQ. This CDR3 is built from 13 residues. The CDR3 nucleotides are TGCGCCAGCAGCACCCTCGCAGGGGGCGAGAACACCTTC. This codes for CASSTLAGGENTF.

This clone is a singleton in its sample. The chain couples TRBV6-4 to TRBJ2-3, with 10 positions matching TRBD2. From germline, CDR1 is MRHNA and CDR2 SNTAGT. The CDR3 has 16 amino acids. Trimming took 2 bases from V and 1 from J; bases not matched to a gene: 3. The CDR3 DNA sequence: TGTGCCAGCAGTGACGGTACTAGCGGGGGCACAGATACGCAGTATTTT. Translated: CASSDGTSGGTDTQYF.

This sequence joins TRBV5-6 and TRBJ1-5; D is uncertain. The CDR3 has 13 amino acids. Germline loops: CDR1 SGHDT, CDR2 YYEEEE. The V gene lost 4 bases and the J gene lost 5 bases, with 10 bases spanning the gap. CDR3 amino acids: CASSSGSYQPQHF. The CDR3 coding sequence is TGTGCCAGCAGCAGTGGGAGTTATCAGCCCCAGCATTTT.

The genes are TRBV6-2 or TRBV6-3 and TRBJ2-3; 11 bases are a match to TRBD2. The CDR3 spans 17 residues. Germline V lookup: CDR1 MNHEY, CDR2 SVGEGT. Trimming cost V 2 bases and J 2 bases; bases outside gene matches: 6. CDR3 in amino acids: CASSYVSGGAYTDTQYF. The CDR3 bases are TGTGCCAGCAGTTACGTTAGCGGGGGGGCTTACACAGATACGCAGTATTTT.

This clone was seen more than once but under ten times. V usage is TRBV29-1 and J usage is TRBJ1-2, with D perhaps TRBD1 (6 bases). Trimming left V 6 bases short and J 7 bases short, with 15 bases between. Germline CDR1 is SQVTM and CDR2 is ANQGSEA. CDR3 length equals 12 residues. For the CDR3, the DNA is TGCAGCGTCGAACAGGGTGTTGGTGGCTACACCTTC. It yields the protein CSVEQGVGGYTF.

The chain employs TRBV7-9 and TRBJ1-2; possible D gene TRBD1, 6 bases. The CDR3 is made up of 13 amino acids. CDR1 SEHNR and CDR2 FQNEAQ come from the germline V gene (reference sequence). V lost 6 bases and J lost 6, with 14 bases in between. In DNA form, the CDR3 reads TGTGCCAGCAGACGAGACCAGGGGAATGGCTACACCTTC. Translating it yields CASRRDQGNGYTF. Supplemented by reference TRBV7-9 and TRBJ1-2, the full variable domain reads DTGVSQNPRHKITKRGQNVTFRCDPISEHNRLYWYRQTLGQGPEFLTYFQNEAQLEKSRLLSDRFSAERPKGSFSTLEIQRTEQGDSAMYLCASRRDQGNGYTFGSGTRLTVV.

The rearrangement joins TRBV6-5 to TRBJ1-2; weak D call: TRBD1 (5 bases). Trimming left V 5 bases short and J 1 base short, with 11 bases between. The CDR3 runs to 14 residues. Looked up from germline, CDR1 is MNHEY and CDR2 is SVGAGI. The CDR3, as DNA: TGTGCCAGCAGTCGGGACGGAAATAACTATGGCTACACCTTC. This sequence encodes CASSRDGNNYGYTF.

This chain links TRBV7-6 with TRBJ2-2; D is possibly TRBD1 (6 bases). The germline V and J ends were trimmed by 3 bases and 7 bases, with 9 bases remaining between them. The CDR3 is made up of 13 amino acids. In germline, CDR1 is SGHVS, CDR2 FNYEAQ. The CDR3 loop reads CASSLQGFGELFF. The CDR3 nucleotides are TGTGCCAGCAGCTTGCAGGGGTTCGGGGAGCTGTTTTTT.

V and J are TRBV6-1 and TRBJ2-7, with 12 bases identical to TRBD2. This CDR3 contains 16 residues. CDR1 MNHNS and CDR2 SASEGT come from the germline V gene. Losses at the gene ends were 2 bases for V and 4 bases for J; bases not matched to a gene: 6. CDR3 nucleotide sequence: TGTGCCAGCAGTGAAATTGGACTAGCGGGATGGTACGAGCAGTACTTC. Translated: CASSEIGLAGWYEQYF.

This clone was seen more than once but under ten times. The gene calls are TRBV19 and TRBJ1-4, with D unclear. The CDR3 consists of 14 residues. Trimming pared 3 bases from V and 8 bases from J, leaving 13 bases between. Germline CDR1 reads LNHDA; CDR2 reads SQIVND (reference sequence). CDR3 loop: CASSIGMGGEKLFF. In DNA form, the CDR3 reads TGTGCCAGTAGTATTGGGATGGGAGGCGAAAAACTGTTTTTT.

The sample holds one count of this clone. V usage is TRBV28 and J usage is TRBJ2-3; the match to TRBD2 covers 13 bases. V was clipped by 7 bases and J by 3 bases; unmatched bases: 7. This CDR3 has 16 residues. Germline CDR1 is MDHEN and CDR2 is SYDVKM. The CDR3 DNA reads TGTGCCAGCACCGGGAGGGGACTAGCGGGAACAGATACGCAGTATTTT. Residues: CASTGRGLAGTDTQYF.

The chain links TRBV28 to TRBJ2-7; 10 bases are a match to TRBD1. The CDR3 sequence is 14 residues long. CDR1 is MDHEN, CDR2 SYDVKM, per germline. V was clipped by 6 bases and J by 3 bases; unmatched bases: 5. The CDR3 DNA sequence: TGTGCCAGCAGCGGGACAGGGGTAGTCTACGAGCAGTACTTC. Translating gives CASSGTGVVYEQYF.

The genes are TRBV19 and TRBJ2-5; 10 bases map to TRBD1. CDR1 and CDR2 (germline): LNHDA, SQIVND (reference sequence). This CDR3 spans 18 amino acids. J lost 1 base, V lost 3 bases, and 11 bases had no gene match. CDR3 nucleotide sequence: TGTGCCAGTAGTATTAATAGGATGGGACAGGGGTCCCAAGAGACCCAGTACTTC. This encodes CASSINRMGQGSQETQYF.

This clone turned up a few times. The sample has other DNA sequences that encode this CDR3 too. The chain employs TRBV2 and TRBJ2-1, with D possibly matching TRBD2 (5 bases). Germline V gene lookup returns CDR1 SNHLY and CDR2 FYNNEI. The CDR3 totals 19 residues. With 11 bases removed from V and 0 bases from J, the gap between germline ends came to 29 bases. In DNA form, the CDR3 reads TGTGCCCCCTGTGATGGGTGGGCGCGGGTGGGGAGCTCCTACAATGAGCAGTTCTTC. It is translated as CAPCDGWARVGSSYNEQFF.

This chain uses TRBV5-1 with TRBJ2-3; D is unclear. Per germline, CDR1 SGHRS and CDR2 YFSETQ. V was cut by 4 bases and J by 0 bases, with 9 bases left in between. The CDR3 loop spans 14 amino acids. The CDR3 region is CASSPTGSTDTQYF. DNA for the CDR3: TGCGCCAGCAGCCCTACTGGGAGCACAGATACGCAGTATTTT.

The rearrangement links TRBV9 to TRBJ2-1; TRBD2 might be the D (7 bases). Per germline, CDR1 SGDLS and CDR2 YYNGEE. The CDR3 sequence is 19 residues long. Deletions cut 9 bases from V and 0 bases from J, with 28 bases between. As DNA, the CDR3 is TGTGCCACCTGTGATGGGGGGGCGGGGTTGGGGAGCTCCTACAATGAGCAGTTCTTC. Its protein product is CATCDGGAGLGSSYNEQFF.

This clone was seen once. CDR3: CASSQGGSSNYGYTF. In DNA form, the CDR3 reads TGTGCCAGCAGCCAAGGCGGGTCAAGTAACTATGGCTACACCTTC. This sequence joins TRBV3-1 (or the pseudogene TRBV3-2) and TRBJ1-2; D is ambiguous. This CDR3 region has 15 residues. CDR1 is LGHDT, CDR2 YNNKEL, per germline (reference sequence). Between the trimmed V and J ends, which lost 1 base and 1 base, there was a span of 10 bases.

The V call is TRBV20-1, the J call TRBJ1-2; perhaps TRBD1 as D (6 bases). Germline values: CDR1 DFQATT, CDR2 SNEGSKA (reference sequence). V lost 3 bases and J 6 bases, leaving 20 bases between the germline ends. The CDR3 totals 15 residues. The CDR3 DNA reads as TGCAGTGCTAGTGGGGGCAGGGCGCTTATAAATGGCTACACCTTC. Translation gives CSASGGRALINGYTF.

The genes are TRBV2 and TRBJ2-3; 10 positions agree with TRBD2. The junction had 5 bases not matched to a gene; V was cut back by 5 bases and J by 3 bases. Germline CDR1 and CDR2: SNHLY and FYNNEI. CDR3 length: 15 residues. CDR3 bases: TGTGCCAGCAGTAAACTAGCGGGAATGACAGATACGCAGTATTTT. Its translation: CASSKLAGMTDTQYF.

This clone was seen a single time. The DNA of the CDR3 is TGTGCCAGTAGGGACAGGGCCGCGAACACCGGGGAGCTGTTTTTT. It is translated as CASRDRAANTGELFF. The V gene is TRBV19, the J gene TRBJ2-2, with 8 positions matching TRBD1. From germline, CDR1 is LNHDA and CDR2 SQIVND (reference sequence). The CDR3 has 15 amino acids. J lost 0 bases, V lost 6 bases, and 3 bases had no gene match.

This clone has only a few counts. The chain uses TRBV9 and TRBJ2-3, with D perhaps being TRBD1 or TRBD2 (6 bases each). The germline V and J ends were trimmed by 0 bases and 0 bases, with 8 bases remaining between them. Germline CDR1 is SGDLS and CDR2 is YYNGEE. The CDR3 loop spans 15 amino acids. CDR3 region: CASSVGGGSTDTQYF. The CDR3, as DNA: TGTGCCAGCAGCGTAGGAGGGGGGAGCACAGATACGCAGTATTTT.

DNA of the CDR3: TGTGCCAGCAGTGAAGCGCTTTCAGATACGCAGTATTTT. Protein: CASSEALSDTQYF. The chain uses TRBV2 and TRBJ2-3; no reliable D call. V was shortened by 0 bases and J by 4 bases, with 5 bases between the two germline ends. The CDR3 has 13 residues. Germline CDR1 SNHLY, CDR2 FYNNEI.

This clone has a single count. The CDR3 protein is CASSQARDSKLFF. The DNA for the CDR3 is TGTGCCAGCAGCCAAGCCCGGGACTCAAAGCTGTTTTTT. The genes are TRBV3-1 (or the pseudogene TRBV3-2) and TRBJ1-4; the D gene is possibly TRBD1 (5 bases). Germline V gene sequence: CDR1 LGHDT, CDR2 YNNKEL (reference sequence). The CDR3 runs to 13 residues. V was clipped by 1 base and J by 14 bases, with 14 bases between them.

This clone qualifies as medium-sized. This rearrangement joins TRBV7-6 to TRBJ2-7; D perhaps matches TRBD1 (6 bases). Per germline, CDR1 SGHVS and CDR2 FNYEAQ. V shed 5 bases and J shed 1 base, with 9 bases lying between them. CDR3 length equals 13 residues. The CDR3 is CASSIGQSYEQYF. For the CDR3, the DNA is TGTGCCAGCAGCATAGGACAGTCCTACGAGCAGTACTTC. The variable domain in full, with the rest retrieved from reference TRBV7-6 and TRBJ2-7, is GAGVSQSPRYKVTKRGQDVALRCDPISGHVSLYWYRQALGQGPEFLTYFNYEAQQDKSGLPNDRFSAERPEGSISTLTIQRTEQRDSAMYRCASSIGQSYEQYFGPGTRLTVT.

This sequence joins TRBV4-1 and TRBJ2-7; D may match TRBD1 or TRBD2 (6 bases each). V was pared by 4 bases and J by 2 bases, with 21 bases between. Germline CDR1 MGHRA, CDR2 YSYEKL. The CDR3 spans 17 residues. The CDR3 is CASSLAPGHTGAYEQYF. Here the CDR3 DNA reads TGCGCCAGCAGCCTGGCCCCGGGACATACGGGGGCCTACGAGCAGTACTTC.

The rearrangement uses TRBV10-3 and TRBJ1-1, with 8 bases that match TRBD1. With V trimmed by 6 bases and J by 2 bases, 2 bases remained unmatched. Looked up from germline, CDR1 is ENHRY and CDR2 is SYGVKD. This CDR3 spans 13 amino acids. DNA of the CDR3: TGTGCCATCAGGGGACAGGCCAACACTGAAGCTTTCTTT. This gives the protein CAIRGQANTEAFF.

J is TRBJ2-4 and V is TRBV7-2; D is tentatively TRBD1 or TRBD2 (5 bases each). CDR1 is SGHTA and CDR2 is FQGNSA in the germline V gene. The CDR3 loop spans 14 amino acids. V was pared by 8 bases and J by 6 bases, with 17 bases between. CDR3 DNA sequence: TGTGCCAGCTCACAGGCTCGGGAAGCAAACATTCAGTACTTC. Protein sequence: CASSQAREANIQYF.

The chain recombines TRBV27 with TRBJ2-3; 12 nucleotides agree with TRBD2. The germline CDR1 and CDR2 sequences are MNHEY and SMNVEV (reference sequence). The CDR3 runs to 20 residues. The junction had 17 bases not matched to a gene; V was cut back by 2 bases and J by 5 bases. CDR3 sequence (DNA): TGTGCCAGCAGTTTACGAAGTAGGCTAGCGGGGGGGCATGGTATAGATACGCAGTATTTT. It codes for CASSLRSRLAGGHGIDTQYF.